This record covers a single T cell receptor beta chain. This CDR3 region has 13 residues. CDR1 and CDR2 from the germline V gene are LNHDA and SQIVND (reference sequence). This entry comes from a study of T cells expressing NK-cell markers. TCRdb reprocessed the 5' RACE reads, with one entry per CDR3 protein and no DNA. The sample data list fewer than 400,000 distinct CDR3 sequences. The sample taken for sequencing was blood T cells: a sorted CD56 or NKG2C T cell subset, CD4+ or CD8+ T cells, or bulk PBMC T cells (not recorded which). The gene calls are TRBV19 and TRBJ1-1; the TRBD1 assignment by TCRdb is unverifiable without DNA. This clonotype was obtained from a woman aged 45-65 years in good health. CDR3: CASMSPRDTEAFF.